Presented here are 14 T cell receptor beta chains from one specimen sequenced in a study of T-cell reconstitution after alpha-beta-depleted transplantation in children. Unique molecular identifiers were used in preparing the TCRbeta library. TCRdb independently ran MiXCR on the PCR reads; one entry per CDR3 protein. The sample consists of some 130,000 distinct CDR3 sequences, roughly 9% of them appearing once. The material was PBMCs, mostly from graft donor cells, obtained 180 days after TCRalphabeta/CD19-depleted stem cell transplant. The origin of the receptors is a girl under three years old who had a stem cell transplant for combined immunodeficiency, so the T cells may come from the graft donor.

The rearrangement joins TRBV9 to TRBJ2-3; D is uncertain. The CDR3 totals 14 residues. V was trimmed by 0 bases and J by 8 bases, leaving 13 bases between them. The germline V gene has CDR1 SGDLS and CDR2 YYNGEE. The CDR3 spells CASSVEGGKGTQYF. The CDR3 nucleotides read TGTGCCAGCAGCGTAGAAGGTGGTAAAGGTACGCAGTATTTT. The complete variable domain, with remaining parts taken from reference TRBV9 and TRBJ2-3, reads DSGVTQTPKHLITATGQRVTLRCSPRSGDLSVYWYQQSLDQGLQFLIQYYNGEERAKGNILERFSAQQFPDLHSELNLSSLELGDSALYFCASSVEGGKGTQYFGPGTRLTVL.

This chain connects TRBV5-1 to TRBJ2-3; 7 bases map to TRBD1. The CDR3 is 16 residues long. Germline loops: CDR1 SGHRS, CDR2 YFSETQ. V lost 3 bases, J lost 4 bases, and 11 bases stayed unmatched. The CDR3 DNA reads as TGCGCCAGCAGCTCCGGAAGGGGGCCTGGGGCAGATACGCAGTATTTT. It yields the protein CASSSGRGPGADTQYF. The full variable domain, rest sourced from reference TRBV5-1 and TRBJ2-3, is KAGVTQTPRYLIKTRGQQVTLSCSPISGHRSVSWYQQTPGQGLQFLFEYFSETQRNKGNFPGRFSGRQFSNSRSEMNVSTLELGDSALYLCASSSGRGPGADTQYFGPGTRLTVL.

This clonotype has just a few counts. The CDR3 nucleotides read TGTGCCAGCTCTGACCAGGGCTACGAGCAGTACTTC. Its protein product is CASSDQGYEQYF. This chain connects TRBV12-3 or TRBV12-4 to TRBJ2-7, with a weak D call TRBD1 (5 bases). The CDR3 is 12 amino acids. Between the trimmed V and J ends, which lost 8 bases and 3 bases, there was a span of 11 bases.

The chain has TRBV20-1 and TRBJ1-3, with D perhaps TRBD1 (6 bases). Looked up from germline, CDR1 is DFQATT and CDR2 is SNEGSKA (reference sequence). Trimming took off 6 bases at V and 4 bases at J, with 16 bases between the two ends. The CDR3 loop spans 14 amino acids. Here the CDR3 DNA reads TGCAGTGCGGATCCAGGGGATTTCGGAAACACCATATATTTT. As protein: CSADPGDFGNTIYF.

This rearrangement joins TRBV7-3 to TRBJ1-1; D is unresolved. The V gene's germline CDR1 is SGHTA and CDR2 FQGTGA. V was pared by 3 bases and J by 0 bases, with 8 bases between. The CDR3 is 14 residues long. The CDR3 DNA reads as TGTGCCAGCAGCTTGTACAGTATGAACACTGAAGCTTTCTTT. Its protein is CASSLYSMNTEAFF. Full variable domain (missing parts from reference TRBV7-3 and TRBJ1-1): GAGVSQTPSNKVTEKGKYVELRCDPISGHTALYWYRQSLGQGPEFLIYFQGTGAADDSGLPNDRFFAVRPEGSVSTLKIQRTERGDSAVYLCASSLYSMNTEAFFGQGTRLTVV.

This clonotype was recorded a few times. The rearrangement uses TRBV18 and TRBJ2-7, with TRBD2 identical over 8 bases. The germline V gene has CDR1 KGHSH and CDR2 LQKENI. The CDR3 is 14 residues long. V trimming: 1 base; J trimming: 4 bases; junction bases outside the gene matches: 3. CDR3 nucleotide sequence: TGTGCCAGCTCACCACTAGCGGGGACATACGAGCAGTACTTC. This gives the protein CASSPLAGTYEQYF. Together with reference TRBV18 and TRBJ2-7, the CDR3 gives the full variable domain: NAGVMQNPRHLVRRRGQEARLRCSPMKGHSHVYWYRQLPEEGLKFMVYLQKENIIDESGMPKERFSAEFPKEGPSILRIQQVVRGDSAAYFCASSPLAGTYEQYFGPGTRLTVT.

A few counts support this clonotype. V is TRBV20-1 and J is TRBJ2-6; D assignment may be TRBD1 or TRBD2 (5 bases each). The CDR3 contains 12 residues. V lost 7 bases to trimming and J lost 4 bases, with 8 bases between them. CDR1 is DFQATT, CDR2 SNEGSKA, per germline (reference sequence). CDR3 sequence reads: CSGGNGANVLTF. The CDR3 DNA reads TGCAGTGGGGGGAACGGGGCCAACGTCCTGACTTTC.

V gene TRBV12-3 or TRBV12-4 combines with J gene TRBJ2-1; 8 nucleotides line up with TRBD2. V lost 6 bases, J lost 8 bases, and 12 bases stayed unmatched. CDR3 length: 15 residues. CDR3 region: CASSPFGTRFHEQFF. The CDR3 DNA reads TGTGCCAGCAGCCCTTTCGGGACTAGATTCCATGAGCAGTTCTTC.

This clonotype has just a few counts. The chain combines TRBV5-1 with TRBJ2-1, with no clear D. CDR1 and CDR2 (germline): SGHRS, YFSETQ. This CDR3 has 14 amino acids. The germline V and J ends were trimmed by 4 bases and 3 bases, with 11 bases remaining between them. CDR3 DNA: TGCGCCAGCAGCGGTTTAGGGTTCTACAATGAGCAGTTCTTC. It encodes CASSGLGFYNEQFF.

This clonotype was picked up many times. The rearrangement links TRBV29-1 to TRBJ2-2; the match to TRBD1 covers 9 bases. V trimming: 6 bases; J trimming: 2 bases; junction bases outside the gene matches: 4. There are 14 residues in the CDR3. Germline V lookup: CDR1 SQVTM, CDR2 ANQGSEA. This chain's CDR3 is CSVSGQGNTGELFF. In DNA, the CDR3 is TGCAGCGTCTCGGGACAGGGAAACACCGGGGAGCTGTTTTTT.

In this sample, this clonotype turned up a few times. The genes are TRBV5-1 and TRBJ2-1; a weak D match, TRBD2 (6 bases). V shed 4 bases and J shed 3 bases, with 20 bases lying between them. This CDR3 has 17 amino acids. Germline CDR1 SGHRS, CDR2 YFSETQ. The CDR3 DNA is TGCGCCAGCAGCCCCCCCGGTGGCGGGGAAGGCTACAATGAGCAGTTCTTC. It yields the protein CASSPPGGGEGYNEQFF.

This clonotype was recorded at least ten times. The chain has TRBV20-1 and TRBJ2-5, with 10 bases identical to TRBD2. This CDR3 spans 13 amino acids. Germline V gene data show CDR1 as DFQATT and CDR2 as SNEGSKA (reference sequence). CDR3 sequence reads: CGSGGAGQETQYF. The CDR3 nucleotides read TGCGGGAGCGGGGGGGCGGGGCAAGAGACCCAGTACTTC.

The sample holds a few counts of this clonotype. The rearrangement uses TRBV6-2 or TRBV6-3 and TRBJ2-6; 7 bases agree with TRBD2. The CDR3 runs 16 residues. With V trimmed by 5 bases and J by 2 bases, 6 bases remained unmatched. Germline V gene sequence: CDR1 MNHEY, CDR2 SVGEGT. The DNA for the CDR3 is TGTGCCAGCAGTCAATCGCTAGCGGCTGGGGCCAACGTCCTGACTTTC. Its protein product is CASSQSLAAGANVLTF.

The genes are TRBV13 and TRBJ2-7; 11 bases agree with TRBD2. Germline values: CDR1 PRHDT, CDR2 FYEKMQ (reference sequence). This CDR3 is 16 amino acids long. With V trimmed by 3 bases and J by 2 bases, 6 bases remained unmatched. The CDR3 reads CASSLGLAGGPYEQYF. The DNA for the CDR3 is TGTGCCAGCAGCTTGGGGCTAGCGGGGGGCCCCTACGAGCAGTACTTC.